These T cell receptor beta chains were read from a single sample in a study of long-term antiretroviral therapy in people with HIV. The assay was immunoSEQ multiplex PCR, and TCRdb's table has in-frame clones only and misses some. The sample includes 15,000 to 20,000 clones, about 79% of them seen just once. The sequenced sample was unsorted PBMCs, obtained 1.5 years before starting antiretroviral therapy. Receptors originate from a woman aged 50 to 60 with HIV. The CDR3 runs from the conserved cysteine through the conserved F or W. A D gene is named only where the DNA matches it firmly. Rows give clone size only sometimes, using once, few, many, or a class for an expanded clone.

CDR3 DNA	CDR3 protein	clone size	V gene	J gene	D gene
TGCGCCAGCACCCACCCTAGTTCTAGCACAGATACGCAGTATTTT	CASTHPSSSTDTQYF	once	TRBV5-1	TRBJ2-3	NA
TGTGCCAGCAGCTTGGGGGAGGTCTATGGCTACACCTTC	CASSLGEVYGYTF	NA	TRBV5-5	TRBJ1-2	NA
TGTGCCAGCAGCCCACCGGGACCAGGCCCCAATGAGCAGTTCTTC	CASSPPGPGPNEQFF	NA	TRBV7-7	TRBJ2-1	NA
TGCGCCAGCAGCCAAGCCCAGGGGAGACGTTCGGGCACTGAAGCTTTCTTT	CASSQAQGRRSGTEAFF	NA	TRBV4-1	TRBJ1-1	NA
TGTGCCAGTAGTACAACATCTACTAGCACAGATACGCAGTATTTT	CASSTTSTSTDTQYF	few	TRBV19	TRBJ2-3	NA
TGTGCCAGCAGTTTAGACGGGAGCTCCTATAATTCACCCCTCCACTTT	CASSLDGSSYNSPLHF	NA	TRBV27	TRBJ1-6	NA
TGTGCCAGCAGTTCCTCCGGGACACCAAGCACTGAAGCTTTCTTT	CASSSSGTPSTEAFF	once	TRBV27	TRBJ1-1	NA
TGTGCCAGCGAAGGGACAGCGAACACCGGGGAGCTGTTTTTT	CASEGTANTGELFF	NA	TRBV9	TRBJ2-2	TRBD1
TGTGCCTGGAGCCCGGGACGGAGCTCCTATAATTCACCCCTCCACTTT	CAWSPGRSSYNSPLHF	NA	TRBV30	TRBJ1-6	NA
TGTGCCAGCAGTGGGGACAGCTCCTATAATTCACCCCTCCACTTT	CASSGDSSYNSPLHF	NA	TRBV7-9	TRBJ1-6	TRBD1
TGTGCCAGCAGCTCGGCCCCCGGGACAGGCAACACCCCGCGGGAGCCCCAGCATTTT	CASSSAPGTGNTPREPQHF	NA	TRBV7-9	TRBJ1-5	TRBD1
TGCGCCAGCAGCTTGAGCCGCAATGAGCAGTTCTTC	CASSLSRNEQFF	once	TRBV5-1	TRBJ2-1	NA
TGTGCCAGCAGCTTACTCAGGCTCGGAAGCAATCAGCCCCAGCATTTT	CASSLLRLGSNQPQHF	NA	TRBV7-8	TRBJ1-5	NA
TGCGCCAGCAGCTCGAGGGACAAATCCTACGAGCAGTACTTC	CASSSRDKSYEQYF	NA	TRBV5-1	TRBJ2-7	NA
TGTGCCTGGAGACTAGCGGGGGGGTCCGGGGAGCTGTTTTTT	CAWRLAGGSGELFF	NA	TRBV30	TRBJ2-2	TRBD2
TGTGCCAGCAGTGAAGGAGAAGGGGTCCTCTCCTACAATGAGCAGTTCTTC	CASSEGEGVLSYNEQFF	NA	TRBV2	TRBJ2-1	NA
TGCGCCAGCAGCTTGTCCGGGCCAGCCGAGCAGTACTTC	CASSLSGPAEQYF	NA	TRBV5-1	TRBJ2-7	NA
TGTGCTAGTGGTCCCCCCGGCTACACCTTC	CASGPPGYTF	NA	TRBV12-5	TRBJ1-2	NA
TGCGCCAGCAGCCTCGTTAACGGGGAGCTGTTTTTT	CASSLVNGELFF	NA	TRBV5-1	TRBJ2-2	NA
TGTGCCAGCAGTTCTGAATTTGGACCGAACTCCTACGAGCAGTACTTC	CASSSEFGPNSYEQYF	NA	TRBV27	TRBJ2-7	NA
TGTGCCAGCAGCTTAGATGGATTTACGAAGGATACGCAGTATTTT	CASSLDGFTKDTQYF	NA	TRBV7-2	TRBJ2-3	NA
TGTGCCAGCAGCTTAGGCGGGACGACCGGGGAGCTGTTTTTT	CASSLGGTTGELFF	NA	TRBV11-2	TRBJ2-2	NA
TGTGCCAGCAGCGCCCAAGTTGGGCTCACTTCCGCAGATACGCAGTATTTT	CASSAQVGLTSADTQYF	NA	TRBV13	TRBJ2-3	NA
TGTGCCAGTAGTGAAACGGGACAGGGTTGGAACACTGAAGCTTTCTTT	CASSETGQGWNTEAFF	few	TRBV19	TRBJ1-1	TRBD1
TGTGCCAGCCGCCTAGGGACAGGAGCAAGCTACGAGCAGTACTTC	CASRLGTGASYEQYF	NA	TRBV6-5	TRBJ2-7	TRBD1
TGTGCCAGCAGCTTCCGGGACTATCCCTACGAGCAGTACTTC	CASSFRDYPYEQYF	NA	TRBV5-8	TRBJ2-7	TRBD2
TGTGCCAGCAGTTTAGGACGGAGCTCTGGGGCCAACGTCCTGACTTTC	CASSLGRSSGANVLTF	NA	TRBV27	TRBJ2-6	NA
TGCGCCAGCAGCCAAGGGCCGCGGGGGGAGTTCAGGGATACGCAGTATTTT	CASSQGPRGEFRDTQYF	NA	TRBV4-1	TRBJ2-3	TRBD2
TGTGCCAGCAGTGTTCCTAGCCGACAGGGCCCTGAAGCTTTCTTT	CASSVPSRQGPEAFF	NA	TRBV6-1	TRBJ1-1	TRBD1
TGTGCCAGCCGAGACCCGGGCAAGAGCCCCTACGAGCAGTACTTC	CASRDPGKSPYEQYF	NA	TRBV19	TRBJ2-7	NA
TGTGCCAGCAGTGTGGGTGGCAGGGTTACGGAGACCCAGTACTTC	CASSVGGRVTETQYF	NA	TRBV9	TRBJ2-5	NA
TGTGCCAGCAGCTACAGGGAGTGGGCTTTCTTT	CASSYREWAFF	NA	TRBV13	TRBJ1-1	NA
TGTGCCAGCAGCTTAACCCTGAACACCGGGGAGCTGTTTTTT	CASSLTLNTGELFF	few	TRBV7-3	TRBJ2-2	NA
TGTGCCAGCAGCTTAGTACCGGGGGCCACAGATACGCAGTATTTT	CASSLVPGATDTQYF	once	TRBV7-2	TRBJ2-3	NA
TGTGCCAGCAGTTTACAACAGGGGTCAGATACGCAGTATTTT	CASSLQQGSDTQYF	NA	TRBV27	TRBJ2-3	TRBD1
TGTGCCAGCAGCGCGGCGGGGGGACTCACAGATACGCAGTATTTT	CASSAAGGLTDTQYF	large	TRBV7-3	TRBJ2-3	TRBD2